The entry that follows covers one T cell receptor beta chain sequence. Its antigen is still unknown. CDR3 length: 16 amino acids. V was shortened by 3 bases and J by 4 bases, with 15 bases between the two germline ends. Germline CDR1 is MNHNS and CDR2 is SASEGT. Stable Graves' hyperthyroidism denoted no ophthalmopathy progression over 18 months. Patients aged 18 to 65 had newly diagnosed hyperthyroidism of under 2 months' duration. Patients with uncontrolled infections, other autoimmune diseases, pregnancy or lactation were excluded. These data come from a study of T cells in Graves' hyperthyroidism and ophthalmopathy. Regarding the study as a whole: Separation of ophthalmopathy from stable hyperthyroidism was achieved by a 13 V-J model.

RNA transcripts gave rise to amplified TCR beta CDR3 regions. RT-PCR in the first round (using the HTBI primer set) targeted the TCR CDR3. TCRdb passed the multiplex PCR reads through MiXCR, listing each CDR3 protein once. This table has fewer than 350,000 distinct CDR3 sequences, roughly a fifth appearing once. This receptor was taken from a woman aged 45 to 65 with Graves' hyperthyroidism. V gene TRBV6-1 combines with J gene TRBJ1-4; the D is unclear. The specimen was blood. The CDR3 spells CASSDLLRGGNEKLFF. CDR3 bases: TGTGCCAGCAGTGACTTGCTTCGGGGTGGTAATGAAAAACTGTTTTTT.